What follows are 25 T cell receptor beta chains derived from one specimen sequenced in a study. In TCRdb, the 5' RACE reads were re-called with MiXCR into one record per CDR3 protein. Among around 8,000 distinct CDR3 sequences, less than 45% were seen once, and the ten largest hold around 7%. Sequencing was carried out using tumor-infiltrating memory CD4+ T cells sorted from the breast tumor. Regarding subset: memory CD4+ T cells, CD4+CD45RO+CD25-. The source is a female donor with breast cancer.

This clonotype is categorized as medium-sized. The rearrangement uses TRBV14 and TRBJ2-1; TRBD2 aligns across 11 bases. Germline assignment: CDR1 SGHDN and CDR2 FVKESK. This CDR3 has 18 residues. Germline trimming cut 1 base from V and 6 bases from J; bases unmatched to any gene: 11. The CDR3 nucleotides read TGTGCCAGCAGCCAAGTGACACTAGCGGGAGTAGGGGCCAATGAGCAGTTCTTC. Translating gives CASSQVTLAGVGANEQFF.

This clonotype was counted ten times or more. The chain couples TRBV20-1 to TRBJ1-1, with D uncertain. This CDR3 has 12 amino acids. The germline V and J ends were trimmed by 2 bases and 3 bases, with 7 bases remaining between them. CDR1 is DFQATT and CDR2 is SNEGSKA in the germline V gene (reference sequence). For the CDR3, the DNA is TGCAGTGCTAGACTGGATTACACTGAAGCTTTCTTT. Translating gives CSARLDYTEAFF.

On this clonotype: Since a much larger clone is just one base distant, this may be a read error. V and J are TRBV6-5 and TRBJ1-2, with D possibly matching TRBD1 (5 bases). V was cut by 5 bases and J by 6 bases, with 19 bases left in between. Per germline, CDR1 MNHEY and CDR2 SVGAGI. This CDR3 comprises 15 residues. The CDR3 loop reads CASSTDLEDSDGYTF. The CDR3 nucleotides read TGTGCCAGCAGTACCGATTTAGAAGACAGCGATGGCTACACCTTC.

The chain is built from TRBV20-1 and TRBJ2-1; TRBD2 agrees at 10 bases. Germline V gene data show CDR1 as DFQATT and CDR2 as SNEGSKA (reference sequence). Trimming took 6 bases from V and 6 from J; bases not matched to a gene: 11. This CDR3 region has 15 residues. CDR3: CSAQGTSAKRNEQFF. CDR3 DNA sequence: TGCAGTGCCCAGGGGACTAGCGCCAAGCGCAATGAGCAGTTCTTC.

This clonotype appeared a few times. This sequence joins TRBV20-1 and TRBJ2-5; D may be TRBD1 (6 bases). The CDR3 is 13 residues long. In germline, CDR1 is DFQATT, CDR2 SNEGSKA (reference sequence). V was clipped by 4 bases and J by 2 bases, with 11 bases between them. Here the CDR3 DNA reads TGCAGTGCTACTCGGACAGAACAAGAGACCCAGTACTTC. This translates into CSATRTEQETQYF.

To note about this clonotype: Without the conserved terminal phenylalanine or tryptophan, this CDR3 likely stems from a read error. It is unclear where the CDR3 begins or ends on the DNA, so no DNA is shown, and the CDR3 is as TCRdb lists it. The chain recombines TRBV27 with TRBJ1-2; the table's TRBD1 call for D was not verified on the DNA. The CDR3 is made up of 14 amino acids, end residues included. Germline V gene lookup returns CDR1 MNHEY and CDR2 SMNVEV (reference sequence). The CDR3 region is CASSLRGMGYGHTS.

By sample share, this clonotype is large. V and J are TRBV5-1 and TRBJ2-7; 7 bases are a match to TRBD1. From germline, CDR1 is SGHRS and CDR2 YFSETQ. There are 17 residues in the CDR3. V trimming: 1 base; J trimming: 2 bases; junction bases outside the gene matches: 12. This chain's CDR3 is CASSLSPPGTATYEQYF. CDR3 nucleotide sequence: TGCGCCAGCAGCTTGTCGCCTCCTGGGACAGCCACCTACGAGCAGTACTTC.

This clonotype was seen many times. The chain couples TRBV25-1 to TRBJ2-2; 8 bases fit TRBD2. Trimming at V came to 5 bases and at J to 4 bases, leaving 9 bases not matched to a gene. There are 16 residues in the CDR3. From germline, CDR1 is MGHDK and CDR2 SYGVNS. CDR3 residues: CASSLTGLAGTGELFF. CDR3 sequence (DNA): TGTGCCAGCAGTCTCACGGGGCTAGCGGGCACCGGGGAGCTGTTTTTT.

About this clonotype itself: An end of the junction differs from the germline gene, which may be a read error. V and J are TRBV6-1 and TRBJ2-1, with D tentatively TRBD2 (6 bases). The germline V gene encodes CDR1 MNHNS and CDR2 SASEGT. This CDR3 has 15 residues. In nucleotides, the CDR3 is TGTGCCAGCAGTAGGGTCTTCGGGAGCTACAATGAGCAGTCCTTC. It codes for CASSRVFGSYNEQSF.

In its sample, this clonotype ranks as medium-sized. V gene TRBV27 combines with J gene TRBJ1-2; tentatively, D is TRBD1 (6 bases). Trimming shortened V by 3 bases and J by 4 bases, and 12 bases separated the two germline ends. This CDR3 region has 14 residues. The germline CDR1 and CDR2 sequences are MNHEY and SMNVEV (reference sequence). The CDR3 DNA reads as TGTGCCAGCAGTTTGAGGGGGATGGGCTATGGCTACACCTTC. The encoded protein is CASSLRGMGYGYTF.

The CDR3 region is CASSSGDRTEAFF. Here the CDR3 DNA reads TGCGCCAGCAGTTCTGGGGACAGGACTGAAGCTTTCTTT. The V and J genes are TRBV10-2 and TRBJ1-1; 8 nucleotides align to TRBD1. The CDR3 is 13 amino acids. With V trimmed by 5 bases and J by 5 bases, 4 bases remained unmatched. Germline V gives CDR1 WSHSY, CDR2 SAAADI.

In this sample, this clonotype turned up many times. The chain carries TRBV9 and TRBJ2-6, with D unresolved. V was pared by 4 bases and J by 0 bases, with 8 bases between. CDR3 size: 15 residues. Germline assignment: CDR1 SGDLS and CDR2 YYNGEE. The CDR3 DNA sequence: TGTGCCAGCAGCAAGGCTACCTCTGGGGCCAACGTCCTGACTTTC. Translating it yields CASSKATSGANVLTF.

This clonotype qualifies as large. The chain carries TRBV10-3 and TRBJ2-1; D remains unclear. CDR3 size: 11 residues. V gave up 5 bases and J gave up 9 bases, with 8 bases separating them. Germline CDR1 ENHRY, CDR2 SYGVKD. Here the CDR3 reads CAISSLSEQFF. The CDR3, as DNA: TGTGCCATCAGTTCTTTAAGTGAGCAGTTCTTC.

This clonotype has only one observation. The chain has TRBV7-6 and TRBJ2-1; TRBD2 matches 9 bases. The V and J ends lost 5 bases and 8 bases, in that order; junction bases with no gene match: 16. The CDR3 runs to 17 residues. Per germline, CDR1 SGHVS and CDR2 FNYEAQ. The DNA of the CDR3 is TGTGCCAGCAGCCCTAGGTGGCGGGAGGGAGGAAGCGATGAGCAGTTCTTC. Translated: CASSPRWREGGSDEQFF.

This clonotype is deemed medium-sized (0.01 to 0.1%). The chain has TRBV29-1 and TRBJ2-2; 7 positions agree with TRBD1. The V gene end was trimmed by 7 bases and the J gene end by 4 bases; junction bases not matched to a gene: 12. The CDR3 extends over 15 amino acids. Germline lookup yields CDR1 SQVTM and CDR2 ANQGSEA. DNA of the CDR3: TGCAGCGCAGAACAGGGGAATGGTGGCACCGGGGAGCTGTTTTTT. This sequence encodes CSAEQGNGGTGELFF.

This clonotype was observed once. A much bigger clone sits one base away, suggesting this may be a read error. The chain is built from TRBV18 and TRBJ2-2, with TRBD2 identical over 13 bases. This CDR3 is 18 amino acids long. Germline V gene data show CDR1 as KGHSH and CDR2 as LQKENI. For the CDR3, the DNA is TGTGCCAGCTCACCACACGGACTAGCGGGAGTGCAGACCGCGGAGCTGTTTTTT. Its translation is CASSPHGLAGVQTAELFF.

This clonotype is medium-sized (0.01 to 0.1%) within its sample. The chain is built from TRBV5-6 and TRBJ1-5, with D tentatively TRBD1 (5 bases). Per germline, CDR1 SGHDT and CDR2 YYEEEE. The CDR3 totals 13 residues. The V and J ends lost 4 bases and 7 bases respectively, with 12 bases between them. The CDR3 protein is CASSLGRGQPQHF. The CDR3 DNA follows: TGTGCCAGCAGCCTTGGACGGGGCCAGCCCCAGCATTTT.

Regarding this clonotype: A read error is possible here, since a much larger clone lies one base away. The chain links TRBV7-9 to TRBJ2-3; 7 bases align to TRBD1. Germline CDR1 reads SEHNR; CDR2 reads FQNEAQ (reference sequence). The CDR3 is 14 residues long. In nucleotides, the CDR3 is TGTGCCAGCAGCTCCGGGACAGTTGGAGATATGCAGTATTTT. This gives the protein CASSSGTVGDMQYF.

This clonotype was detected many times. The chain has TRBV2 and TRBJ1-1, with D uncertain. The CDR3 length is 13 residues. V was pared by 5 bases and J by 2 bases, with 9 bases between. In germline, CDR1 is SNHLY, CDR2 FYNNEI. The CDR3 coding sequence is TGTGCCAGCAGTTTTGACGGCAACACTGAAGCTTTCTTT. This sequence encodes CASSFDGNTEAFF.

Comments on this clonotype: This sequence may be a read error, since a much larger clone differs from it by one base. The J gene is TRBJ2-1, the V gene TRBV24-1; 12 nucleotides line up with TRBD2. CDR1 and CDR2 from the germline V gene are KGHDR and SFDVKD. Unmatched junction bases numbered 6, after V lost 3 bases and J lost 10 bases. This CDR3 has 15 residues. The CDR3 is CATSDQLTSGREQFF. CDR3 in DNA: TGTGCCACCAGTGATCAACTGACTAGCGGGAGAGAGCAGTTCTTC.

Details on this clonotype: This clone may be a read error of a much larger clone one base away. The genes are TRBV7-3 and TRBJ2-3, with 7 bases fitting TRBD1. The CDR3 sequence is 14 residues long. From germline, CDR1 is SGHTA and CDR2 FQGTGA. CDR3: CASSSPGQTDTQCF. In DNA form, the CDR3 reads TGTGCCAGCAGCTCTCCGGGACAGACAGATACGCAGTGTTTT.

The chain has TRBV20-1 and TRBJ2-2, with D possibly being TRBD2 (5 bases). The CDR3 has 13 amino acids. V shed 3 bases and J shed 7 bases, with 12 bases lying between them. CDR1 is DFQATT and CDR2 is SNEGSKA in the germline V gene (reference sequence). DNA of the CDR3: TGCAGTGCTAGGGGCGGGTCCGGCGGGGAGCTGTTTTTT. Its protein is CSARGGSGGELFF.

This clonotype has a count of ten or more. The chain recombines TRBV27 with TRBJ1-5; no reliable D call. Trimming removed 6 bases at V and 0 bases at J, with 18 bases between. The CDR3 totals 17 residues. From germline, CDR1 is MNHEY and CDR2 SMNVEV (reference sequence). This chain's CDR3 is CASSPRSGRVSNQPQHF. CDR3 nucleotide sequence: TGTGCCAGCAGCCCCCGGAGCGGCCGGGTTAGCAATCAGCCCCAGCATTTT.

This clonotype was detected ten times or more. The chain carries TRBV9 and TRBJ1-2; D might be TRBD1 (6 bases). V was pared by 3 bases and J by 5 bases, with 14 bases between. CDR3 length equals 14 residues. Germline CDR1 reads SGDLS; CDR2 reads YYNGEE. The CDR3 reads CASSEGVQGYGYTF. CDR3 bases: TGTGCCAGCAGCGAGGGGGTACAGGGATATGGCTACACCTTC.

By sample fraction, this clonotype is medium-sized. The rearrangement joins TRBV29-1 to TRBJ2-7, with D unresolved. Trimming took off 0 bases at V and 0 bases at J, with 12 bases between the two ends. Per germline, CDR1 SQVTM and CDR2 ANQGSEA. CDR3 size: 15 residues. CDR3 residues: CSVEDPRISSYEQYF. The CDR3 coding sequence is TGCAGCGTTGAAGATCCCAGGATCAGCTCCTACGAGCAGTACTTC.